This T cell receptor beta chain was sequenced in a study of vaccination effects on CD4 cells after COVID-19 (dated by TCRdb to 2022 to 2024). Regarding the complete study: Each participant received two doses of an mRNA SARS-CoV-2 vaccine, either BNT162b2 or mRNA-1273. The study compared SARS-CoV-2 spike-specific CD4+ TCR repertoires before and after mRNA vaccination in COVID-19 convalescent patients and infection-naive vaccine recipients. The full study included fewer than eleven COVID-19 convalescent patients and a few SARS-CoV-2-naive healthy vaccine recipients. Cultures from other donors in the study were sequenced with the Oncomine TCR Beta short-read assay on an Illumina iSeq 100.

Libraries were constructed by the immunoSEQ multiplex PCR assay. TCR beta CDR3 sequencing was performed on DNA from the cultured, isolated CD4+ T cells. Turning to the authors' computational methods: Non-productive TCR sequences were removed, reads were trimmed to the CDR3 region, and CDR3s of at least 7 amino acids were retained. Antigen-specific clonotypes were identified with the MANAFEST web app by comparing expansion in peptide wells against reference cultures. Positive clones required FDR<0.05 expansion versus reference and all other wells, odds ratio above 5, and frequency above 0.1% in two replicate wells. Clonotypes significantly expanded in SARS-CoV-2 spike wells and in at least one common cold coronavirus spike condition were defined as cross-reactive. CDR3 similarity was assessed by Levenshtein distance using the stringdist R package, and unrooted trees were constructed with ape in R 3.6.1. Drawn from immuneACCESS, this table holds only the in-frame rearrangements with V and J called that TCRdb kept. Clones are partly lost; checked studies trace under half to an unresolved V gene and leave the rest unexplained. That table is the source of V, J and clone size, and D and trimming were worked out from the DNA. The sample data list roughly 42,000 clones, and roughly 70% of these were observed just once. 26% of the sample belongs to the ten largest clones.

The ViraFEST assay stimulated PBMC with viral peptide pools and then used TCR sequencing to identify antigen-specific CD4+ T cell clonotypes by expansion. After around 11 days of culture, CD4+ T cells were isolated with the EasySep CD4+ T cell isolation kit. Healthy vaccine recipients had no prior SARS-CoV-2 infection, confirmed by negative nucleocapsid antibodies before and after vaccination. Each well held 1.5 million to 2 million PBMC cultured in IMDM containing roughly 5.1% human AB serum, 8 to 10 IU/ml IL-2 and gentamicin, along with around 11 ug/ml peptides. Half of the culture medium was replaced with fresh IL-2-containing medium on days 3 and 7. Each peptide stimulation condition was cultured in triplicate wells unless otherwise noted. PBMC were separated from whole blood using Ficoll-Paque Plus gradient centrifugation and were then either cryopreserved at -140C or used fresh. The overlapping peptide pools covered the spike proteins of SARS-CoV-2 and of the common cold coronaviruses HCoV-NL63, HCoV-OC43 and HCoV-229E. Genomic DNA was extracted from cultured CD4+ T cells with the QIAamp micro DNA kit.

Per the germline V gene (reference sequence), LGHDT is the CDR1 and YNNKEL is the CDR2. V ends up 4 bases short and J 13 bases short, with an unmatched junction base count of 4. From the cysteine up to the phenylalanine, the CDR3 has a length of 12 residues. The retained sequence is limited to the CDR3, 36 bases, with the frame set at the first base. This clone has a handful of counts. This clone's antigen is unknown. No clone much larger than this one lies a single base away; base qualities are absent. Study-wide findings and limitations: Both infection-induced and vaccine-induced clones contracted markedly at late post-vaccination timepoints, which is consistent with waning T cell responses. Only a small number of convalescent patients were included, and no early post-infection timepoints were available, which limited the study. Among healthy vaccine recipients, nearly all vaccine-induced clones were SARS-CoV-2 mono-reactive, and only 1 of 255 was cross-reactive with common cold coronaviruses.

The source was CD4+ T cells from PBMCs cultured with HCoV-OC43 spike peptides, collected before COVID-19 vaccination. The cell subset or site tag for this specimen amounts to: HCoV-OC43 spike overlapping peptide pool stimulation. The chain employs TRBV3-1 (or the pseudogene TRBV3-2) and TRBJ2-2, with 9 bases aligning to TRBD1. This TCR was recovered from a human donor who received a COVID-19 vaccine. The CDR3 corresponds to CASSRGQGGLFF. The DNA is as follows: TGTGCCAGCAGCCGGGGACAGGGAGGGCTGTTTTTT.